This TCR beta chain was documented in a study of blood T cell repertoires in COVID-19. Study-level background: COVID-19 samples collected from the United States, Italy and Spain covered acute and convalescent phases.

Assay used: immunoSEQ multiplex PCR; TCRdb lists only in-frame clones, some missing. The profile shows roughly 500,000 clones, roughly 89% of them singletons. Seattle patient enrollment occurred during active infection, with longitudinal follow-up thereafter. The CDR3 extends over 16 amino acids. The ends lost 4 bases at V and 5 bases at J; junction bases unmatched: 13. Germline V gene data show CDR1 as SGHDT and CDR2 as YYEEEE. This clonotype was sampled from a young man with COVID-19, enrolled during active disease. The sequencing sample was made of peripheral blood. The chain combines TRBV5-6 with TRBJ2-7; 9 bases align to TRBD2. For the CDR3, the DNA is TGTGCCAGCAGCCTAAAGCCTAGCGGGACAATCAACGAGCAGTACTTC. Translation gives CASSLKPSGTINEQYF.